This entry is about one T cell receptor beta chain. Method: immunoSEQ multiplex PCR; TCRdb's copy keeps in-frame clones and lacks some. The table shows approximately 150,000 clones, with nearly 90% occurring only once. Germline CDR1 SGHTA, CDR2 FQGNSA. The V end lost 5 bases, the J end lost 6 bases, and 17 bases lay between the germline ends. This CDR3 is 15 amino acids long. The data are from a study of T cell responses to AZD1222 COVID-19 vaccine. The chain links TRBV7-2 to TRBJ2-1, with D tentatively TRBD1 (6 bases). Sequencing was performed on peripheral blood, taken on day 0 of AZD1222 vaccination. This receptor was obtained from an adult in good health. The CDR3 spells CASSPRQEGGNEQFF. The CDR3 DNA reads TGTGCCAGCAGCCCCCGACAGGAAGGGGGCAATGAGCAGTTCTTC.